This T cell receptor beta chain originates from a study of blood T cell repertoires in COVID-19. CDR1 is SEHNR and CDR2 is FQNEAQ in the germline V gene (reference sequence). Trimming removed 1 base from V and 3 bases from J; junction bases left unmatched: 3. The CDR3 runs to 14 residues. Per the original methods: Reference gene primer amplification gave estimated nucleated cell counts. Assay: immunoSEQ multiplex PCR; the TCRdb copy retains only in-frame clones and omits some. V and J calls and clone size are copied from that table; D and trimming were computed from the DNA. The sample gives under 300,000 clones, around 80% of which show up once; roughly 4.2% is in the top ten.

What was sequenced was peripheral blood. J is TRBJ2-7 and V is TRBV7-9; 7 bases align to TRBD1. This sequence originates from a woman in her thirties or forties with active or convalescent COVID-19. CDR3 coding DNA: TGTGCCAGCAGCTTAGGGTGGGACAGCTACGAGCAGTACTTC. Encoded protein: CASSLGWDSYEQYF.